This TCR beta chain was obtained from a study of PD-L1 blockade in urothelial cancer. Sequencing was performed with immunoSEQ multiplex PCR; in TCRdb, only in-frame clones are kept and a portion is missing. Of approximately 110,000 clones listed, approximately 90% were seen once; the top ten hold 3% to 4%. Time point: peripheral blood 6 weeks after treatment start. The ends were cut back, 1 base at V and 0 bases at J, with 6 bases in the middle. CDR3 length: 14 amino acids. Germline V gene sequence: CDR1 LGHNA, CDR2 YNFKEQ. V is TRBV4-2 and J is TRBJ1-1; D gene uncertain. The sample in question was PBMCs, obtained around atezolizumab (anti-PD-L1) treatment. This clonotype was obtained from a man between 60 and 75 years old with urothelial cancer. The CDR3 nucleotides read TGTGCCAGCAGCCAAGGGGAGATGAACACTGAAGCTTTCTTT. The encoded protein is CASSQGEMNTEAFF.